Following are 22 T cell receptor beta chains from one sample sequenced in a study of T cells expressing NK-cell markers. TCRdb derives one entry per CDR3 protein from the 5' RACE reads, leaving out DNA. The listing records about 390,000 distinct CDR3 sequences. The sequenced sample was blood T cells: a sorted CD56 or NKG2C T cell subset, CD4+ or CD8+ T cells, or bulk PBMC T cells (not recorded which). Every receptor here comes from a woman in her 50s in good health.

The V call is TRBV9, the J call TRBJ2-3; TCRdb lists TRBD2, though no DNA is available to test this call. The CDR3 is made up of 14 amino acids. Germline assignment: CDR1 SGDLS and CDR2 YYNGEE. CDR3 amino acids: CASAGGVVTDTQYF.

V is TRBV5-8 and J is TRBJ2-5; no DNA is available, so the TRBD2 call from TCRdb remains unchecked. The CDR3 consists of 16 residues. Germline-derived CDR1 and CDR2 are SGHTS and YDEGEE. CDR3: CASSSLLGRGQETQYF. Looking up the rest from reference TRBV5-8 and TRBJ2-5 gives the full variable domain: EAGVTQSPTHLIKTRGQQATLRCSPISGHTSVYWYQQALGLGLQFLLWYDEGEERNRGNFPPRFSGRQFPNYSSELNVNALELEDSALYLCASSSLLGRGQETQYFGPGTRLLVL.

J is TRBJ2-4 and V is TRBV30. Germline assignment: CDR1 GTSNPN and CDR2 SVGIG (reference sequence). This CDR3 is 13 amino acids long. CDR3 residues: CAWSVRGGDIQYF.

The chain uses TRBV7-2 and TRBJ2-2; the D call from TCRdb, TRBD2, cannot be confirmed without DNA. In germline, CDR1 is SGHTA, CDR2 FQGNSA. The CDR3 contains 13 residues. The CDR3 spells CASSLGNGRYLFF.

This chain connects TRBV4-1 to TRBJ1-1; lacking DNA, the TRBD1 call made by TCRdb goes unchecked. The CDR3 is made up of 15 amino acids. The germline V gene encodes CDR1 MGHRA and CDR2 YSYEKL. The CDR3 sequence: CASSPSQGWNTEAFF.

The CDR3 here is CSARDGAAGILEYQPQHF. The chain has TRBV20-1 and TRBJ1-5. Germline lookup yields CDR1 DFQATT and CDR2 SNEGSKA (reference sequence). CDR3 length: 18 residues.

V gene TRBV29-1 combines with J gene TRBJ2-2; TCRdb lists TRBD1, though no DNA is available to test this call. The V gene's germline CDR1 is SQVTM and CDR2 ANQGSEA. The CDR3 is 14 amino acids. The CDR3 loop is CSVERGRGTGELFF.

The rearrangement joins TRBV20-1 to TRBJ2-1; no DNA is available, so the TRBD2 call from TCRdb remains unchecked. The germline V gene encodes CDR1 DFQATT and CDR2 SNEGSKA (reference sequence). This CDR3 spans 14 amino acids. The CDR3 is CSAPPTSGRNEQFF.

The rearrangement uses TRBV4-2 and TRBJ2-3; TCRdb lists TRBD2, though no DNA is available to test this call. The CDR3 covers 18 residues. Per the germline V gene, CDR1 is LGHNA and CDR2 is YNFKEQ. CDR3 sequence: CASSQEGGRPRSLDTQYF.

The CDR3: CASSREQGAHYEQYF. The chain is built from TRBV5-1 and TRBJ2-7; there is no DNA to check the TCRdb D call of TRBD1. Germline assignment: CDR1 SGHRS and CDR2 YFSETQ. The CDR3 length is 15 residues.

The chain combines TRBV12-3 or TRBV12-4 with TRBJ2-1; TCRdb gives TRBD1 as the D gene, but with no DNA this cannot be confirmed. There are 13 residues in the CDR3. The CDR3 spells CASNWGQPNEQFF.

The chain combines TRBV5-1 with TRBJ2-5; TCRdb picks TRBD2, but there is no DNA to check that call. From germline, CDR1 is SGHRS and CDR2 YFSETQ. CDR3 length: 16 residues. CDR3: CASSNGLAVYQETQYF.

This chain connects TRBV12-3 or TRBV12-4 to TRBJ2-5; TCRdb's D call, TRBD2, is unchecked because there is no DNA. This CDR3 region has 14 residues. The CDR3 reads CASSPGGPQETQYF.

The CDR3 reads CSARAPTDRAAFF. The genes are TRBV20-1 and TRBJ1-1; the D call of TRBD1 rests on TCRdb alone, since no DNA is present to check it. The germline CDR1 and CDR2 sequences are DFQATT and SNEGSKA (reference sequence). The CDR3 consists of 13 residues.

This chain uses TRBV6-5 with TRBJ2-2; TCRdb designates TRBD1, a call that cannot be tested without DNA. This CDR3 spans 15 amino acids. Germline V gene sequence: CDR1 MNHEY, CDR2 SVGAGI. This CDR3 is CASRWTETNTGELFF.

The genes are TRBV20-1 and TRBJ2-7. This CDR3 is built from 15 residues. Germline-derived CDR1 and CDR2 are DFQATT and SNEGSKA (reference sequence). The CDR3 is CSASPSRGRAYEQYF.

The chain carries TRBV12-3 or TRBV12-4 and TRBJ2-1; the D gene TCRdb calls, TRBD2, cannot be checked with no DNA. The CDR3 covers 16 residues. CDR3 loop: CASSGPAGGPYNEQFF.

J is TRBJ2-5 and V is TRBV5-1. The CDR3 runs to 13 residues. Germline V gives CDR1 SGHRS, CDR2 YFSETQ. CDR3 residues: CASSLRGSETQYF.

The chain joins TRBV7-8 to TRBJ2-1; with no DNA, the TCRdb D assignment of TRBD2 cannot be verified. This CDR3 region has 14 residues. CDR1 and CDR2 from the germline V gene are SGHVS and FQNEAQ. CDR3 loop: CASRSRLAGGEQFF.

The chain is built from TRBV29-1 and TRBJ2-1; the TCRdb D gene call, TRBD2, has no DNA to confirm it. This CDR3 is 13 amino acids long. Germline V gives CDR1 SQVTM, CDR2 ANQGSEA. CDR3 residues: CSVGKRLYNEQFF.

The CDR3 here is CASSYGGSLAIHEQFF. The rearrangement uses TRBV6-2 or TRBV6-3 and TRBJ2-1; no DNA is available, so the TRBD1 call from TCRdb remains unchecked. CDR1 is MNHEY and CDR2 is SVGEGT in the germline V gene. This CDR3 is built from 16 residues.

The chain has TRBV7-8 and TRBJ2-1. This CDR3 is 15 amino acids long. CDR1 SGHVS and CDR2 FQNEAQ come from the germline V gene. CDR3 amino acids: CASSLQLDRYNEQFF. The full variable domain, in which reference TRBV7-8 and TRBJ2-1 provide the parts outside the CDR3, is GAGVSQSPRYKVAKRGQDVALRCDPISGHVSLFWYQQALGQGPEFLTYFQNEAQLDKSGLPSDRFFAERPEGSVSTLKIQRTQQEDSAVYLCASSLQLDRYNEQFFGPGTRLTVL.